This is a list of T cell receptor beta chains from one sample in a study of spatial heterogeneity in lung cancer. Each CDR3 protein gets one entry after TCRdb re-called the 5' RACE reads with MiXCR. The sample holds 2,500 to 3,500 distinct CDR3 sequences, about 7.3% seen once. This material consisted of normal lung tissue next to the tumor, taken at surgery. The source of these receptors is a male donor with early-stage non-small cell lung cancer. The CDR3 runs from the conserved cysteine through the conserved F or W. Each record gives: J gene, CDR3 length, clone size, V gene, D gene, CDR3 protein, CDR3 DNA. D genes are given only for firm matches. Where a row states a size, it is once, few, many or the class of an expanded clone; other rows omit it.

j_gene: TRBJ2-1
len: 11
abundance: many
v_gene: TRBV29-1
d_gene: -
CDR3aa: CSVGADNEQFF
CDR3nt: TGCAGCGTTGGAGCGGACAATGAGCAGTTCTTC

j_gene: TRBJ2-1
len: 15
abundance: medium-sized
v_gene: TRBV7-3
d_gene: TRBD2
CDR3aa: CASSLASGRGDEQFF
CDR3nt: TGTGCCAGCAGCTTGGCTAGCGGGAGGGGAGATGAGCAGTTCTTC

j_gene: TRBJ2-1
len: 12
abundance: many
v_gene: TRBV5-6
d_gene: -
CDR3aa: CASSWTGRVEFF
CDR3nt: TGTGCCAGCAGCTGGACAGGGAGGGTGGAGTTCTTC

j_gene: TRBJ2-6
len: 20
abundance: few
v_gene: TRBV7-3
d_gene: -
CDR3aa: CASSFPGGQSRHSGANVLTF
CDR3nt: TGTGCCAGCAGCTTCCCCGGGGGACAGTCTCGGCACTCTGGGGCCAACGTCCTGACTTTC

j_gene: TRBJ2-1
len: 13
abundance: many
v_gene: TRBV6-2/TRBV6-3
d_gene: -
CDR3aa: CATLGGVYNEQFF
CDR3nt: TGTGCCACCCTGGGGGGAGTATACAATGAGCAGTTCTTC

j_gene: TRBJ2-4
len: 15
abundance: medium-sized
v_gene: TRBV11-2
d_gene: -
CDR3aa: CASSPSALAKNIQYF
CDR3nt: TGTGCCAGCAGCCCTTCCGCGTTAGCCAAAAACATTCAGTACTTC

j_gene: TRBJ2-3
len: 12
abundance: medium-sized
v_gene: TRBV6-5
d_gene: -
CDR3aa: CASREGPDTQYF
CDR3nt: TGTGCCAGCAGGGAAGGGCCAGATACGCAGTATTTT

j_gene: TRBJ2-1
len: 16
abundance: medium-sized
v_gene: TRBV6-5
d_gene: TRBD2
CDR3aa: CASSFGRLAGVDEQFF
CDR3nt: TGTGCCAGCAGTTTTGGTAGGCTAGCGGGAGTAGATGAGCAGTTCTTC

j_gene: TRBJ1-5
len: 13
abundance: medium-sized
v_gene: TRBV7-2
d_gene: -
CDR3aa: CASSLGRGTVGHF
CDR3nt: TGTGCCAGCAGCTTAGGGCGTGGTACGGTAGGGCATTTT

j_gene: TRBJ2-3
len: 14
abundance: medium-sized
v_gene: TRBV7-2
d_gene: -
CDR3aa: CASSLGHSTDTQYF
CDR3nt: TGTGCCAGCAGCTTAGGGCACAGCACAGATACGCAGTATTTT

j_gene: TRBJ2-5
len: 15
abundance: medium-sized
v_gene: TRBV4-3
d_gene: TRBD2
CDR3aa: CASSGRLAGQETQYF
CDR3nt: TGCGCCAGCAGCGGCCGACTAGCGGGGCAAGAGACCCAGTACTTC

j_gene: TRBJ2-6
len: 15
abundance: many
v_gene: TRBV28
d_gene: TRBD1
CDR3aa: CASSRQGSGANVLTF
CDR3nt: TGTGCCAGCAGTCGACAGGGATCTGGGGCCAACGTCCTGACTTTC

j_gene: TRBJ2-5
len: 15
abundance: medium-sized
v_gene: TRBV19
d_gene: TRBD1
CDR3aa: CASSIPPGGIETQYF
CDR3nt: TGTGCCAGTAGTATCCCGCCAGGGGGCATAGAGACCCAGTACTTC

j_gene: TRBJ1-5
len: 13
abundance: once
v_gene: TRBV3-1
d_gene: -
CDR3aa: CASSQDKDQPQHF
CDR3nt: TGTGCCAGCAGCCAAGATAAAGATCAGCCCCAGCATTTT

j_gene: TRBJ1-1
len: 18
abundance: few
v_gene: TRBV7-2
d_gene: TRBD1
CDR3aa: CASSTWTGGLDRNTEAFF
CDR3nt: TGTGCCAGCAGCACCTGGACAGGGGGCTTGGACAGAAACACTGAAGCTTTCTTT

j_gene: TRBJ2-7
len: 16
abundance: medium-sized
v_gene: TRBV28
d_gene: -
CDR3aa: CASSAHPRHPSYEQYF
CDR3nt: TGTGCCAGCAGTGCCCACCCCCGACACCCATCCTACGAGCAGTACTTC

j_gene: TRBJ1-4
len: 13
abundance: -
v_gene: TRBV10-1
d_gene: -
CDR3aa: CASRVDSNEKLFF
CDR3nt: TGTGCCAGCCGAGTTGACAGTAATGAAAAACTGTTTTTT

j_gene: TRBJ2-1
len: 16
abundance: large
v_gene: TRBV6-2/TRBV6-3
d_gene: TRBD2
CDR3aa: CASSFKRGGLMDEQFF
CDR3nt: TGTGCCAGCAGTTTTAAGCGGGGGGGCCTTATGGATGAGCAGTTCTTC

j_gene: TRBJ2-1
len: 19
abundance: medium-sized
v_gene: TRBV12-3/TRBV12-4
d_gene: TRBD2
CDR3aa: CASRANSGTSGTSYNEQFF
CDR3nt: TGTGCCAGCAGAGCAAACTCCGGGACTAGCGGGACTTCCTACAATGAGCAGTTCTTC

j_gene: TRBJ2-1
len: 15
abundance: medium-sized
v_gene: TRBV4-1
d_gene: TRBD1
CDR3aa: CASSLSRQGTNEQFF
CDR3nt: TGCGCCAGCAGCCTTTCCAGACAGGGTACCAATGAGCAGTTCTTC

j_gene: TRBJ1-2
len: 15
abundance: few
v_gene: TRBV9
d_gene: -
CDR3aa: CASSVDPGANYGYTF
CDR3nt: TGTGCCAGCAGCGTAGATCCGGGGGCCAACTATGGCTACACCTTC

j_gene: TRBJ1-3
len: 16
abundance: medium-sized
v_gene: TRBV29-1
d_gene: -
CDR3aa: CSVEGGSEDSGNTIYF
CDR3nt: TGCAGCGTTGAGGGAGGCAGTGAAGACTCTGGAAACACCATATATTTT

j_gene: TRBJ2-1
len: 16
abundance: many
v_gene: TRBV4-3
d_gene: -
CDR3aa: CASSQDGAGVYNEQFF
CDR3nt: TGCGCCAGCAGCCAAGACGGGGCAGGAGTATACAATGAGCAGTTCTTC

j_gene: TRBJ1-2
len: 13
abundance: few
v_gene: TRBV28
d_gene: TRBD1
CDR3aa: CASSSRGTAPLTF
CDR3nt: TGTGCCAGCAGTTCCCGCGGGACAGCCCCGCTCACCTTC

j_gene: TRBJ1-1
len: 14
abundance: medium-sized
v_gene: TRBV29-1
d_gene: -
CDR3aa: CSVEERGDAPEAFF
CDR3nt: TGCAGCGTTGAGGAGAGGGGAGACGCACCTGAAGCTTTCTTT

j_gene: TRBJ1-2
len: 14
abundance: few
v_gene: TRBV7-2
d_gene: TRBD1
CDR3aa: CASRSRDRLLGYTF
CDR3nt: TGTGCCAGCAGGAGCCGGGACAGGTTGTTAGGCTACACCTTC

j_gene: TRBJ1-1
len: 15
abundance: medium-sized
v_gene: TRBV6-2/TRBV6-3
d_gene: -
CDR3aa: CASSYSVRVNTEAFF
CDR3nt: TGTGCCAGCAGTTACTCAGTCAGGGTGAACACTGAAGCTTTCTTT

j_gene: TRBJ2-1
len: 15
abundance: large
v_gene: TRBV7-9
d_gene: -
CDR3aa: CASSLLGTPSDEQFF
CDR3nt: TGTGCCAGCAGCCTTCTGGGCACCCCTTCTGATGAGCAGTTCTTC

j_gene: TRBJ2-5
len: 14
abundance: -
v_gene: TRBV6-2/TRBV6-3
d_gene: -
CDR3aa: CASSYPGHAETQYF
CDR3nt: TGTGCCAGCAGTTACCCGGGACATGCAGAGACCCAGTACTTC

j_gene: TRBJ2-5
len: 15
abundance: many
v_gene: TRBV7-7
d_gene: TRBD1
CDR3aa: CASSRQTGIGETQYF
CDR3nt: TGTGCTAGCAGCCGGCAGACAGGGATAGGAGAGACCCAGTACTTC

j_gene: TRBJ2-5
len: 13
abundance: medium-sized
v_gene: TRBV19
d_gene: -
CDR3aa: CASSIRLQETQYF
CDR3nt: TGTGCCAGTAGTATAAGGCTCCAAGAGACCCAGTACTTC

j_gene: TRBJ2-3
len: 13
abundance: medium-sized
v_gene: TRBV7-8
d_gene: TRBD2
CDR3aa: CASSRGLAPPQYF
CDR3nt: TGTGCCAGCAGCCGCGGACTAGCCCCACCGCAGTATTTT

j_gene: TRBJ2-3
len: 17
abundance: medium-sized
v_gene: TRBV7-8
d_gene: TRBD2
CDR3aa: CASSRGPTSGSTDTQYF
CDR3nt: TGTGCCAGCAGCCGCGGCCCAACTAGCGGGAGCACAGATACGCAGTATTTT

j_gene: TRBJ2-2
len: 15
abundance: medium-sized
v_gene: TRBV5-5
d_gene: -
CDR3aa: CASSLDWANTGELFF
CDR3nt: TGTGCCAGCAGCTTGGACTGGGCGAACACCGGGGAGCTGTTTTTT

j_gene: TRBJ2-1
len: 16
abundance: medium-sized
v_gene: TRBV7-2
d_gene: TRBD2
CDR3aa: CASSHIAGGHYNEQFF
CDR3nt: TGTGCCAGCAGCCACATAGCGGGAGGGCACTACAATGAGCAGTTCTTC

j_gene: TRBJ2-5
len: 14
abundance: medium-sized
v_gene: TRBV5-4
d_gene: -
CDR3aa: CASSLLGTQETQYF
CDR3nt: TGTGCCAGCAGCTTGCTCGGGACCCAAGAGACCCAGTACTTC

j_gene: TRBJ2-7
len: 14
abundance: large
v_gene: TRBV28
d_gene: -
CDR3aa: CASSLYPPSYEQYF
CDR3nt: TGTGCCAGCAGTTTATATCCCCCCTCCTACGAGCAGTACTTC

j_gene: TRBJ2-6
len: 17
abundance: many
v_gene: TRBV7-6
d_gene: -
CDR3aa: CASSFGTSVSGANVLTF
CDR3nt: TGTGCCAGCAGCTTTGGGACGTCGGTCTCTGGGGCCAACGTCCTGACTTTC

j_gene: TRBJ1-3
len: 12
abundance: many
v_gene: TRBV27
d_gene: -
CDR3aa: CASRGSGNTIYF
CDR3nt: TGTGCCAGCAGGGGCTCTGGAAACACCATATATTTT

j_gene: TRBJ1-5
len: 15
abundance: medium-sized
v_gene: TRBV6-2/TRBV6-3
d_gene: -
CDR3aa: CASSYQGYSNQPQHF
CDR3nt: TGTGCCAGCAGTTACCAGGGATATAGCAATCAGCCCCAGCATTTT

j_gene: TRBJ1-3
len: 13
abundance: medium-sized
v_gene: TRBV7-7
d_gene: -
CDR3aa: CASSRAGGNTIYF
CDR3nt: TGTGCTAGCAGTCGAGCGGGAGGAAACACCATATATTTT